The text below deals with one T cell receptor beta chain. The table came from immunoSEQ multiplex PCR; TCRdb's copy has only in-frame clones and leaves some out. The sample lists 40,000 to 60,000 clones, around 81% occurring once. The sample comes from a study of pediatric ulcerative colitis. Germline loops: CDR1 SGHDT, CDR2 YYEEEE. The CDR3 has 16 amino acids. V lost 4 bases and J lost 1; bases outside the gene matches: 8. One to two pinch biopsies were taken from the rectum during colonoscopy. The J gene is TRBJ1-1, the V gene TRBV5-6, with 9 bases fitting TRBD1. Sequencing was carried out using gut tissue. The sequence was obtained from a girl between 10 and 17 years old with moderate ulcerative colitis. This CDR3 reads CASSAGQGIGNTEAFF. The CDR3 DNA is TGTGCCAGCAGCGCCGGACAGGGGATCGGGAACACTGAAGCTTTCTTT.